This note documents a single T cell receptor (beta chain) sequence. Primers included in the PCR were 60 Vbeta and 13 Jbeta primers. TCRdb's copy holds only in-frame clones and misses some; the assay was immunoSEQ multiplex PCR. The sample has about 170,000 clones; about 85% are singletons. The data stem from a study of cytomegalovirus exposure and HLA in healthy donors. The junction had 8 bases not matched to a gene; V was cut back by 6 bases and J by 7 bases. The CDR3 totals 14 residues. CDR1 and CDR2 from the germline V gene are SGHTA and FQGNSA. This TCR derives from a woman aged 50 to 60 in good health and CMV-seropositive. The chain carries TRBV7-2 and TRBJ2-1, with TRBD1 matching over 8 bases. The sequencing sample was made of PBMCs. CDR3 sequence (DNA): TGTGCCAGCAGGGGGACAGGAGATTGGAATGAGCAGTTCTTC. Its translation: CASRGTGDWNEQFF.